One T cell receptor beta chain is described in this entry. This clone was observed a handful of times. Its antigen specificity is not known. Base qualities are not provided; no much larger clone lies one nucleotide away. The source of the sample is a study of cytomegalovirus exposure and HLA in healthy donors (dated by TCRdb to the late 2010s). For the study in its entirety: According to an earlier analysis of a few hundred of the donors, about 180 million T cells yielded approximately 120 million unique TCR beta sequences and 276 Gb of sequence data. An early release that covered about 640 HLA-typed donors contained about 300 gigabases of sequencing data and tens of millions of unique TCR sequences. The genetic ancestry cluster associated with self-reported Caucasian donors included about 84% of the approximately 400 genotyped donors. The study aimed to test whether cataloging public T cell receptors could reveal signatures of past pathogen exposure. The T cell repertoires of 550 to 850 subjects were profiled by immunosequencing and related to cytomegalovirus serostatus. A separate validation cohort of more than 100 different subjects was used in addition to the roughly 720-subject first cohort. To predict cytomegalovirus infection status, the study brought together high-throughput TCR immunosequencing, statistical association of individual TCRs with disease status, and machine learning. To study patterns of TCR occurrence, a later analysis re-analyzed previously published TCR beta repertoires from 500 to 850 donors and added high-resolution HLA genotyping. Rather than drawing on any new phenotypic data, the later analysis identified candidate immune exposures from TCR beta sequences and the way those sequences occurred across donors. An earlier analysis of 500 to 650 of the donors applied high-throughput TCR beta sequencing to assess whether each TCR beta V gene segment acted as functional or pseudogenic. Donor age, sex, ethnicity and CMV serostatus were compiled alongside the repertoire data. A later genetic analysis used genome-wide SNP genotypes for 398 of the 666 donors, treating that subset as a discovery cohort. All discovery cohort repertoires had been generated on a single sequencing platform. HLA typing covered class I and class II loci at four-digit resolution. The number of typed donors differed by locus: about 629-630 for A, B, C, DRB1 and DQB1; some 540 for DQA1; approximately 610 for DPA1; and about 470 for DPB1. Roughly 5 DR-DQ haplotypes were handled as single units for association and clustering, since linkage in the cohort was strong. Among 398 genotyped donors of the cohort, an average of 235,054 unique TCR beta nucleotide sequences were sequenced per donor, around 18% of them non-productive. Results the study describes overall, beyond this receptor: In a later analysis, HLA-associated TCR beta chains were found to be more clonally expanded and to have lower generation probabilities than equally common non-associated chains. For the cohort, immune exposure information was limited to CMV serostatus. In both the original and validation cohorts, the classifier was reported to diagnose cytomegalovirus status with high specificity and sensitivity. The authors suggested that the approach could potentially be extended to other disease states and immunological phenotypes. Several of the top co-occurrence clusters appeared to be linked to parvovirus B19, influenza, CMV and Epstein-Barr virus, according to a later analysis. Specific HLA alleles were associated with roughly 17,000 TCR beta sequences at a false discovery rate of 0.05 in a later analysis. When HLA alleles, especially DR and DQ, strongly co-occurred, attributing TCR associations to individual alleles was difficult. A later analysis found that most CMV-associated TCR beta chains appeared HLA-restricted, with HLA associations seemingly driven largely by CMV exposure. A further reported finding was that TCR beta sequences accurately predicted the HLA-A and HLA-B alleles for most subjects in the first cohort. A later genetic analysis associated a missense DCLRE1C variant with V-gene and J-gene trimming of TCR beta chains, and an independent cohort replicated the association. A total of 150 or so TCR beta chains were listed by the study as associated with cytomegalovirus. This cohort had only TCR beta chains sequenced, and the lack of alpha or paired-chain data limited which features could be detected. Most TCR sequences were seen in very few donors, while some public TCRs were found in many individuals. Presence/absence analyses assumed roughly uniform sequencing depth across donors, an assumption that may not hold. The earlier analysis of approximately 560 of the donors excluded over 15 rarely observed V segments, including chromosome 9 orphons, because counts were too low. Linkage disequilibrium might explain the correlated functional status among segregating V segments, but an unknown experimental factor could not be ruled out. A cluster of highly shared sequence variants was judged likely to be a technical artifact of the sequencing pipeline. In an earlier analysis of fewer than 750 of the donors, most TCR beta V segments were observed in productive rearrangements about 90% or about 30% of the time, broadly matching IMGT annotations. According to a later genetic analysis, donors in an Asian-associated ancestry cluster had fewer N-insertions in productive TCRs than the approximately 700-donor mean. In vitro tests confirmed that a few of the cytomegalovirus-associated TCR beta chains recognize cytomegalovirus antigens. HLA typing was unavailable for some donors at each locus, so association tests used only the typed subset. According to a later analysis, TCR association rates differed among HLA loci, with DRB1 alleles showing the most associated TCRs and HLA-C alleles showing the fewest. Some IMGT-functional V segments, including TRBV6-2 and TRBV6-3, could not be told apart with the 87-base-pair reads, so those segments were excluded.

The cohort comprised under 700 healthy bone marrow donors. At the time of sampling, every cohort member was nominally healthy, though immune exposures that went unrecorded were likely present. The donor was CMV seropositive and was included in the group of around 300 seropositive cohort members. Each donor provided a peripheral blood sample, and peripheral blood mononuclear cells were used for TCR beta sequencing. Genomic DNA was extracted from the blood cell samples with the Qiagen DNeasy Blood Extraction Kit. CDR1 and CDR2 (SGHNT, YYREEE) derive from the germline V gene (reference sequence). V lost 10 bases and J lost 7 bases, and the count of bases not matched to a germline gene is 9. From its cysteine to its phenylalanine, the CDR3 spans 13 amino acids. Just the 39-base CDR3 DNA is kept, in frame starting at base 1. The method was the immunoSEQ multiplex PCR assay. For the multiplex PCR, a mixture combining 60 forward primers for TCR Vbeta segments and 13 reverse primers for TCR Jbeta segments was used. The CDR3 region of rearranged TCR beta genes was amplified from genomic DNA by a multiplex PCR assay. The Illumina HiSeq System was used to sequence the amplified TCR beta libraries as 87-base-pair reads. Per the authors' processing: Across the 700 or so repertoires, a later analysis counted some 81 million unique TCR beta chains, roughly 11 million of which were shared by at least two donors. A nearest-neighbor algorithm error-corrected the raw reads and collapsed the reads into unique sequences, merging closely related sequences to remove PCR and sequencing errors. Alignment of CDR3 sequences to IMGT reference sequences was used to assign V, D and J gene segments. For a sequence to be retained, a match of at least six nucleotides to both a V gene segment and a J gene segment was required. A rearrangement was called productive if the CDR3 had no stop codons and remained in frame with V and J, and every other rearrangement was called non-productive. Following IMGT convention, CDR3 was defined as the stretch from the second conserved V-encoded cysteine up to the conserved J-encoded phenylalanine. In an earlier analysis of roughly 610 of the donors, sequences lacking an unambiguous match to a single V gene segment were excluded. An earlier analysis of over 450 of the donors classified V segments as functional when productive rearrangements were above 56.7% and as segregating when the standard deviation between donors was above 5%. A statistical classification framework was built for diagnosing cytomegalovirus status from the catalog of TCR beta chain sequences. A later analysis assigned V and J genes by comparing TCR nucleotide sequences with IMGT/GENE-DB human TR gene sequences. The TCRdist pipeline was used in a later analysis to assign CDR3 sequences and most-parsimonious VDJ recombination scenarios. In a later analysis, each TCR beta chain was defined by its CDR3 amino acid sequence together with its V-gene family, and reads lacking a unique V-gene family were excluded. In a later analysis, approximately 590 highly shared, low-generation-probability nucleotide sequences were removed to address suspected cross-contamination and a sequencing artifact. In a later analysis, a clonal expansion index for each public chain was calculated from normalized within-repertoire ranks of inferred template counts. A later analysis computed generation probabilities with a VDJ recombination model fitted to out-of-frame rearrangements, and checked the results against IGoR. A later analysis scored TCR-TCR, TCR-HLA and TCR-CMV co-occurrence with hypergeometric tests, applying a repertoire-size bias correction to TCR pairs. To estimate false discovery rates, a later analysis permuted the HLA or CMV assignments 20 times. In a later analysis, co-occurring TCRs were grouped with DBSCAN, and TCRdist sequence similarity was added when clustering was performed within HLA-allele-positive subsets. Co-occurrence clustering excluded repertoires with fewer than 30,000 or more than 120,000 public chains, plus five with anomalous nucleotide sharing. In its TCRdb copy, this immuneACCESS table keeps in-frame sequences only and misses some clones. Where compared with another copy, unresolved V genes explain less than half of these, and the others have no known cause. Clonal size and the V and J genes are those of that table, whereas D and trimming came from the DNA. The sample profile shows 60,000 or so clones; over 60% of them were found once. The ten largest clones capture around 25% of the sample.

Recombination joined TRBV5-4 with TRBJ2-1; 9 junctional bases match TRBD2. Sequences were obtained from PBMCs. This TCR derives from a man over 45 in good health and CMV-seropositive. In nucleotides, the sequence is TGTGCCCCGGGTAGCGGGAGTAGGAATGAGCAGTTCTTC. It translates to CAPGSGSRNEQFF.